The 13 T cell receptor beta chains below all came from one sample that was sequenced in a study of neurological immune-mediated disorders. TCRdb reprocessed the 5' RACE reads via MiXCR and lists one record per CDR3 protein. The sample lists approximately 37,000 distinct CDR3 sequences, about 3.8% occurring once. Sequences were obtained from PBMCs. These receptor sequences come from a young man with multiple sclerosis.

This clonotype has ten or more counts. CDR3 coding DNA: TGTGCCAGCAGCCTTCGAGGGCCCTCTGATGGCTACACCTTC. It yields the protein CASSLRGPSDGYTF. This rearrangement joins TRBV11-1 to TRBJ1-2; D remains ambiguous. This CDR3 is 14 amino acids long. Trimming took 5 bases from V and 6 from J, leaving 16 bases between them. In germline, CDR1 is SGHAT, CDR2 FQDESV (reference sequence).

This clonotype has ten or more counts. The chain couples TRBV20-1 to TRBJ2-7, with D unclear. CDR1 is DFQATT and CDR2 is SNEGSKA in the germline V gene (reference sequence). CDR3 length: 13 residues. V lost 1 base and J lost 2, with 9 bases in between. The CDR3 nucleotides read TGCAGTGCTAGAGGTCTAAAAACCTACGAGCAGTACTTC. This translates into CSARGLKTYEQYF.

This clonotype was counted many times. This chain links TRBV5-1 with TRBJ2-7; tentative D call: TRBD2 (5 bases). V was shortened by 0 bases and J by 2 bases, with 18 bases between the two germline ends. Germline assignment: CDR1 SGHRS and CDR2 YFSETQ. The CDR3 consists of 17 residues. CDR3 protein: CASSLGTGEGPPYEQYF. The DNA of the CDR3 is TGCGCCAGCAGCTTGGGTACTGGCGAGGGTCCTCCCTACGAGCAGTACTTC.

This clonotype came up many times. The gene calls are TRBV5-1 and TRBJ2-7; 9 bases align to TRBD1. Germline trimming cut 4 bases from V and 2 bases from J; bases unmatched to any gene: 4. CDR1 SGHRS and CDR2 YFSETQ come from the germline V gene. This CDR3 spans 14 amino acids. The CDR3 protein is CASSPDRGTYEQYF. CDR3 DNA sequence: TGCGCCAGCAGCCCGGACAGGGGCACCTACGAGCAGTACTTC.

In its sample, this clonotype was seen many times. The chain combines TRBV24-1 with TRBJ2-6; D gene ambiguous. The germline V and J ends were trimmed by 5 bases and 1 base, with 2 bases remaining between them. CDR1 KGHDR and CDR2 SFDVKD come from the germline V gene. The CDR3 is 13 residues long. For the CDR3, the DNA is TGTGCCACCAGTGGGTCTGGGGCCAACGTCCTGACTTTC. Its protein is CATSGSGANVLTF.

This clonotype was counted at least ten times. The V and J genes are TRBV5-1 and TRBJ1-6; TRBD1 might be the D (6 bases). Germline CDR1 reads SGHRS; CDR2 reads YFSETQ. With 3 bases removed from V and 6 bases from J, the gap between germline ends came to 13 bases. The CDR3 consists of 15 residues. The CDR3 loop is CASSSSTGLNSPLHF. CDR3 nucleotide sequence: TGCGCCAGCAGCTCTTCGACAGGTCTTAATTCACCCCTCCACTTT. Full variable domain (remainder filled in from reference TRBV5-1 and TRBJ1-6): KAGVTQTPRYLIKTRGQQVTLSCSPISGHRSVSWYQQTPGQGLQFLFEYFSETQRNKGNFPGRFSGRQFSNSRSEMNVSTLELGDSALYLCASSSSTGLNSPLHFGNGTRLTVT.

The chain has TRBV6-5 and TRBJ2-7; D is uncertain. From germline, CDR1 is MNHEY and CDR2 SVGAGI. V dropped 5 bases and J dropped 3 bases, with 14 bases sitting between them. CDR3 size: 14 residues. DNA of the CDR3: TGTGCCAGCAGTCCGCCGGGTTCGATCTACGAGCAGTACTTC. Its translation: CASSPPGSIYEQYF.

This clonotype has a count of ten or more. This sequence joins TRBV14 and TRBJ1-1; the D gene is possibly TRBD1 (5 bases). Between the trimmed V and J ends, which lost 6 bases and 0 bases, there was a span of 14 bases. The CDR3 covers 15 residues. Looked up from germline, CDR1 is SGHDN and CDR2 is FVKESK. The chain's CDR3 is CASRPQDTMNTEAFF. For the CDR3, the DNA is TGTGCCAGCAGACCGCAGGACACAATGAACACTGAAGCTTTCTTT.

This clonotype was seen a handful of times. An end of the junction differs from the germline gene, which may be a read error. J is TRBJ1-5 and V is TRBV28, with unresolved D. The CDR3 loop spans 13 amino acids. Germline V gene lookup returns CDR1 MDHEN and CDR2 SYDVKM. CDR3 in DNA: TGTGCCAGCAGCTCACACGGCAATCAGCCCCAGAATTTT. It codes for CASSSHGNQPQNF.

In this sample, this clonotype turned up many times. The chain carries TRBV20-1 and TRBJ1-2; D gene ambiguous. With 5 bases removed from V and 5 bases from J, the gap between germline ends came to 15 bases. Germline CDR1 DFQATT, CDR2 SNEGSKA (reference sequence). The CDR3 contains 13 residues. The CDR3: CSAPPGHQYGYTF. CDR3 nucleotide sequence: TGCAGTGCTCCGCCGGGCCACCAATATGGCTACACCTTC.

This clonotype was picked up many times. The chain recombines TRBV10-3 with TRBJ1-6; D gene ambiguous. Germline values: CDR1 ENHRY, CDR2 SYGVKD. The CDR3 loop spans 13 amino acids. V was trimmed by 3 bases and J by 7 bases, leaving 7 bases between them. CDR3 in amino acids: CAISDTKNSPLHF. The CDR3 DNA reads TGTGCCATCAGTGATACGAAGAATTCACCCCTCCACTTT.

This clonotype is termed medium-sized. This chain links TRBV7-8 with TRBJ2-3, with 11 bases fitting TRBD2. J was trimmed by 0 bases and V by 1 base; bases with no gene match: 6. This CDR3 has 18 residues. Germline V CDR1 and CDR2: SGHVS, FQNEAQ. CDR3 residues: CASSLGTSGGSSTDTQYF. The CDR3 DNA follows: TGTGCCAGCAGCTTAGGTACTAGCGGGGGCTCTAGCACAGATACGCAGTATTTT.

This clonotype was picked up many times. V usage is TRBV12-3 or TRBV12-4 and J usage is TRBJ2-7, with D unresolved. The CDR3 is 13 amino acids. Trimming shortened V by 6 bases and J by 0 bases, and 9 bases separated the two germline ends. The CDR3 loop is CASRQAASYEQYF. The CDR3 nucleotides are TGTGCCAGCAGGCAGGCGGCCTCCTACGAGCAGTACTTC.